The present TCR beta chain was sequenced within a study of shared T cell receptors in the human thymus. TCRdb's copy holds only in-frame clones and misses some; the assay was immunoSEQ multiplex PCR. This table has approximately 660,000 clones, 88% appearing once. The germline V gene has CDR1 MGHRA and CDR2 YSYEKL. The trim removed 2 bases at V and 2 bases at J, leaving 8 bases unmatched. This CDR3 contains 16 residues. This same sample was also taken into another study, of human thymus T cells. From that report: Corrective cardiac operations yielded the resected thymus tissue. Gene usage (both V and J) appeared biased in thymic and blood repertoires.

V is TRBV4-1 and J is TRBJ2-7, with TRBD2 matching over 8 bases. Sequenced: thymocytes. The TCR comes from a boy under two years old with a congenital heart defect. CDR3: CASSQTPGLGPYEQYF. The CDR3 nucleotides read TGCGCCAGCAGCCAAACCCCGGGACTAGGTCCCTACGAGCAGTACTTC.